A single sample is the source of the 29 T cell receptor beta chains below, sequenced in a study of T cells in Graves' hyperthyroidism and ophthalmopathy. TCR beta CDR3 region amplification was performed from RNA transcripts. The HTBI set primed first-round TCR CDR3 RT-PCR. TCRdb reprocessed the multiplex PCR reads with MiXCR, giving one entry per CDR3 protein. The data contain approximately 370,000 distinct CDR3 sequences, 15% to 20% of them singletons. Sequencing was performed on blood. The receptor set was obtained from a young woman with Graves' hyperthyroidism that later progressed to Graves' ophthalmopathy.

This clonotype was counted at least ten times. The chain joins TRBV20-1 to TRBJ2-4, with D uncertain. The CDR3 length is 13 residues. Germline V lookup: CDR1 DFQATT, CDR2 SNEGSKA (reference sequence). V was shortened by 3 bases and J by 8 bases, with 14 bases between the two germline ends. The CDR3 coding sequence is TGCAGTGCTAGGGGCCAAACCCTGGACATTCAGTACTTC. Residues: CSARGQTLDIQYF.

This clonotype has at least ten counts. J is TRBJ1-6 and V is TRBV18; 7 bases align to TRBD1. Germline CDR1 KGHSH, CDR2 LQKENI. The V gene end was trimmed by 6 bases and the J gene end by 9 bases; junction bases not matched to a gene: 8. The CDR3 contains 14 residues. The CDR3 here is CASSQGQFGSPLHF. CDR3 nucleotide sequence: TGTGCCAGCTCGCAGGGACAGTTCGGTTCACCCCTCCACTTT.

In its sample, this clonotype was seen many times. The V call is TRBV5-5, the J call TRBJ1-1, with D uncertain. The germline CDR1 and CDR2 sequences are SGHKS and YYEKEE (reference sequence). Trimming stripped 2 bases from V and 0 bases from J, with 11 bases between. The CDR3 is made up of 15 amino acids. The CDR3 region has the DNA TGTGCCAGCAGCTTCAATCTGGGGTTGAACACTGAAGCTTTCTTT. It yields the protein CASSFNLGLNTEAFF.

This clonotype occurred many times. The chain combines TRBV28 with TRBJ1-5, with 12 bases aligning to TRBD1. CDR1 and CDR2 from the germline V gene are MDHEN and SYDVKM. After removal of 6 bases from V and 2 bases from J, the junction contained 14 bases not matched to a gene. CDR3 length equals 19 residues. The CDR3 here is CASSPGTGGTFGGNQPQHF. CDR3 bases: TGTGCCAGCAGCCCCGGGACAGGGGGCACTTTCGGCGGCAATCAGCCCCAGCATTTT.

This clonotype was observed a few times. This chain links TRBV3-1 with TRBJ2-2; D may be TRBD2 (6 bases). Deletions cut 3 bases from V and 4 bases from J, with 9 bases between. The CDR3 covers 14 residues. Per germline, CDR1 LGHDT and CDR2 YNNKEL (reference sequence). The CDR3 sequence is CASSHQAGTGELFF. The CDR3 DNA sequence: TGTGCCAGCAGCCACCAAGCGGGCACCGGGGAGCTGTTTTTT.

Only a few counts were recorded for this clonotype. V usage is TRBV9 and J usage is TRBJ1-2; D might be TRBD1 (5 bases). The CDR3 spans 13 residues. V was clipped by 3 bases and J by 5 bases, with 11 bases between them. In germline, CDR1 is SGDLS, CDR2 YYNGEE. DNA for the CDR3: TGTGCCAGCAGCGGTAGCCAGGGTTATGGCTACACCTTC. It translates to CASSGSQGYGYTF.

This clonotype was observed at least ten times. The chain links TRBV11-2 to TRBJ2-5; no reliable D call. The germline V and J ends were trimmed by 1 base and 3 bases, with 9 bases remaining between them. This CDR3 spans 14 amino acids. Germline V lookup: CDR1 SGHAT, CDR2 FQNNGV. As DNA, the CDR3 is TGTGCCAGCAGCTTAGGTTGGGCGGAAGAGACCCAGTACTTC. Translated, it gives CASSLGWAEETQYF.

This clonotype was seen repeatedly, ten times or more. The chain employs TRBV3-1 and TRBJ2-3, with 8 bases aligning to TRBD2. The CDR3 consists of 17 residues. V dropped 0 bases and J dropped 3; count of bases not matched to a gene: 8. CDR1 is LGHDT and CDR2 is YNNKEL in the germline V gene (reference sequence). The CDR3 sequence is CASSQEIGGVGTDTQYF. The CDR3 DNA is TGTGCCAGCAGCCAAGAAATCGGGGGGGTCGGTACAGATACGCAGTATTTT.

There are many counts of this clonotype. The chain employs TRBV27 and TRBJ2-1; D unclear. V dropped 6 bases and J dropped 5 bases, with 8 bases sitting between them. This CDR3 contains 12 residues. The V gene's germline CDR1 is MNHEY and CDR2 SMNVEV (reference sequence). This CDR3 reads CASSYRDNEQFF. In DNA form, the CDR3 reads TGTGCCAGCAGCTACAGAGACAATGAGCAGTTCTTC.

The chain is built from TRBV24-1 and TRBJ2-2, with D perhaps matching TRBD1 or TRBD2 (5 bases each). CDR3 length: 17 residues. Germline CDR1 reads KGHDR; CDR2 reads SFDVKD. V was cut by 8 bases and J by 4 bases, with 22 bases left in between. CDR3 in DNA: TGTGCCACCACTGAACCTGACAGAGCGGCGCGCACCGGGGAGCTGTTTTTT. This translates into CATTEPDRAARTGELFF.

The sample holds a few counts of this clonotype. The chain employs TRBV27 and TRBJ2-5, with 7 bases lining up with TRBD1. The V and J ends lost 2 bases and 2 bases, in that order; junction bases with no gene match: 8. This CDR3 is built from 16 residues. The germline CDR1 and CDR2 sequences are MNHEY and SMNVEV (reference sequence). The CDR3 sequence: CASSLRGTGVQETQYF. The CDR3 nucleotides read TGTGCCAGCAGTTTACGGGGAACAGGGGTTCAAGAGACCCAGTACTTC.

This clonotype appeared many times. The chain combines TRBV10-2 with TRBJ2-2; D perhaps matches TRBD1 (5 bases). V lost 6 bases and J 7 bases, leaving 12 bases between the germline ends. Germline CDR1 is WSHSY and CDR2 is SAAADI. CDR3 size: 13 residues. In DNA, the CDR3 is TGCGCCAGCAGGTCCCAGGGATACGGGGAGCTGTTTTTT. Translating gives CASRSQGYGELFF.

This clonotype was seen ten or more times. This CDR3 is CSATPLNRDNQETQYF. CDR3 DNA: TGCAGTGCAACACCCCTAAACCGGGACAACCAAGAGACCCAGTACTTC. This chain uses TRBV20-1 with TRBJ2-5; possibly TRBD1 for D (6 bases). The ends were cut back, 6 bases at V and 0 bases at J, with 20 bases in the middle. The CDR3 is 16 residues long. In germline, CDR1 is DFQATT, CDR2 SNEGSKA (reference sequence).

In its sample, this clonotype was seen many times. The chain is built from TRBV28 and TRBJ2-5; the match to TRBD2 covers 8 bases. CDR3 length equals 15 residues. Trimming removed 3 bases from V and 4 bases from J; junction bases left unmatched: 7. From germline, CDR1 is MDHEN and CDR2 SYDVKM. The CDR3, as DNA: TGTGCCAGCAGTTTTATCAGTACTAGCGGAGAGACCCAGTACTTC. Translating gives CASSFISTSGETQYF.

This clonotype has a count of ten or more. This chain links TRBV3-1 with TRBJ2-7, with TRBD1 as a possible D gene (6 bases). The germline V gene encodes CDR1 LGHDT and CDR2 YNNKEL (reference sequence). V lost 1 base and J lost 0, with 7 bases in between. The CDR3 totals 14 residues. The CDR3 spells CASSQGQVSYEQYF. DNA of the CDR3: TGTGCCAGCAGCCAAGGACAGGTCTCCTACGAGCAGTACTTC.

This clonotype appeared a few times. A read error may explain this, as a much larger clone is one base away. This chain uses TRBV2 with TRBJ2-3; D perhaps matches TRBD2 (6 bases). This CDR3 region has 14 residues. Germline V lookup: CDR1 SNHLY, CDR2 FYNNEI. The DNA for the CDR3 is TGTGCCAGCAACCCCTTGGGAGGCACAGATACGCGGTATTTT. Translation: CASNPLGGTDTRYF.

This clonotype was recorded at least ten times. The chain combines TRBV3-1 with TRBJ2-5, with D possibly matching TRBD2 (6 bases). The CDR3 covers 16 residues. The germline gives CDR1 LGHDT, CDR2 YNNKEL (reference sequence). The ends were cut back, 0 bases at V and 5 bases at J, with 16 bases in the middle. The CDR3 DNA sequence: TGTGCCAGCAGCCAAGATCTTACAGTGGGGGGTGAGACCCAGTACTTC. Amino acid sequence: CASSQDLTVGGETQYF.

In its sample, this clonotype was seen many times. The J gene is TRBJ1-1, the V gene TRBV27; TRBD1 aligns across 7 bases. With 5 bases clipped from V and 2 bases from J, the junction kept 5 bases outside the gene matches. The CDR3 covers 14 residues. From germline, CDR1 is MNHEY and CDR2 SMNVEV (reference sequence). For the CDR3, the DNA is TGTGCCAGCAGTGGAGGGACAGCTAACACTGAAGCTTTCTTT. Translating gives CASSGGTANTEAFF.

This clonotype has only one observation. Since a much larger clone is just one base distant, this may be a read error. The chain employs TRBV7-2 and TRBJ2-1, with D possibly being TRBD1 or TRBD2 (5 bases each). The ends were cut back, 1 base at V and 12 bases at J, with 10 bases in the middle. Germline V CDR1 and CDR2: SGHTA, FQGNSA. The CDR3 covers 12 residues. Here the CDR3 DNA reads TGTGCCAGCAGCTTAGTGAGGGGCGGGCAGTTCTTC. Its translation is CASSLVRGGQFF.

There are many counts of this clonotype. The chain carries TRBV6-1 and TRBJ2-7; D might be TRBD1 or TRBD2, each matching 6 bases. The germline V and J ends were trimmed by 6 bases and 3 bases, with 18 bases remaining between them. The CDR3 loop spans 15 amino acids. In germline, CDR1 is MNHNS, CDR2 SASEGT. CDR3 coding DNA: TGTGCCAGCAGCCTCGGGGGCGGGTTTCTCTACGAGCAGTACTTC. Translation gives CASSLGGGFLYEQYF.

This sequence joins TRBV28 and TRBJ1-1; D call uncertain. The CDR3 totals 14 residues. Germline V gives CDR1 MDHEN, CDR2 SYDVKM. With 6 bases removed from V and 8 bases from J, the gap between germline ends came to 19 bases. CDR3 bases: TGTGCCAGCAGCCAAATGAGTGACAAGATCGAAGCTTTCTTT. It translates to CASSQMSDKIEAFF.

The CDR3 region is CASSSVIVGQGFSYEQYF. CDR3 in DNA: TGTGCCAGCAGTTCCGTGATCGTGGGACAGGGGTTCTCCTACGAGCAGTACTTC. The J gene is TRBJ2-7, the V gene TRBV28, with 10 positions matching TRBD1. The germline gives CDR1 MDHEN, CDR2 SYDVKM. The trim removed 4 bases at V and 0 bases at J, leaving 12 bases unmatched. CDR3 length: 18 amino acids.

This clonotype showed up just a few times. The rearrangement uses TRBV19 and TRBJ2-1; D is unresolved. Germline V gene data show CDR1 as LNHDA and CDR2 as SQIVND (reference sequence). The CDR3 runs to 11 residues. The V end was cut by 5 bases, the J end by 11 bases, with 10 bases between. The CDR3 spells CASSFRQQQFF. In DNA, the CDR3 is TGTGCCAGTAGTTTCCGACAACAGCAGTTCTTC.

This clonotype was recorded a few times. This chain connects TRBV18 to TRBJ2-7; perhaps TRBD2 as D (6 bases). In germline, CDR1 is KGHSH, CDR2 LQKENI. The CDR3 totals 14 residues. Trimming removed 3 bases from V and 4 bases from J, with 13 bases in between. The CDR3 sequence is CASSPGTQVYEQYF. DNA for the CDR3: TGTGCCAGCTCACCCGGGACTCAAGTTTACGAGCAGTACTTC.

This clonotype occurred many times. This chain connects TRBV20-1 to TRBJ2-7; TRBD2 matches at 9 bases. In germline, CDR1 is DFQATT, CDR2 SNEGSKA (reference sequence). Germline trimming cut 0 bases from V and 3 bases from J; bases unmatched to any gene: 9. The CDR3 runs 16 residues. The CDR3 is CSARDVISGSYYEQYF. CDR3 in DNA: TGCAGTGCTAGAGATGTGATTAGCGGGAGTTACTACGAGCAGTACTTC.

This clonotype has a count of ten or more. The CDR3 DNA is TGTGCCAGCAGTTTGAAAGCACCGACCTACGAGCAGTACTTC. This codes for CASSLKAPTYEQYF. The chain combines TRBV27 with TRBJ2-7; D is unclear. V lost 3 bases and J 2 bases, leaving 11 bases between the germline ends. Germline V lookup: CDR1 MNHEY, CDR2 SMNVEV (reference sequence). The CDR3 loop spans 14 amino acids.

J is TRBJ2-7 and V is TRBV19; tentatively, D is TRBD2 (5 bases). Germline V gene lookup returns CDR1 LNHDA and CDR2 SQIVND (reference sequence). The CDR3 is made up of 15 amino acids. V lost 3 bases to trimming and J lost 1 base, with 13 bases between them. The CDR3 sequence is CASSISAGLSYEQYF. CDR3 nucleotide sequence: TGTGCCAGTAGTATCTCCGCCGGACTGTCCTACGAGCAGTACTTC.

This clonotype was seen at least ten times. The rearrangement links TRBV7-9 to TRBJ2-3, with 10 bases identical to TRBD2. The CDR3 is made up of 15 amino acids. V was clipped by 5 bases and J by 1 base; unmatched bases: 3. Germline V gene sequence: CDR1 SEHNR, CDR2 FQNEAQ (reference sequence). The CDR3 protein is CASSIGTSGTDTQYF. DNA for the CDR3: TGTGCCAGCAGCATTGGGACTAGCGGCACAGATACGCAGTATTTT.

This clonotype was counted ten times or more. This chain uses TRBV20-1 with TRBJ2-1; 8 bases align to TRBD2. Germline V gives CDR1 DFQATT, CDR2 SNEGSKA (reference sequence). This CDR3 has 14 residues. The CDR3 region is CRAVAGGRYNEQFF. CDR3 nucleotide sequence: TGCAGGGCGGTTGCGGGGGGCCGTTACAATGAGCAGTTCTTC.